The rows below give T cell receptor beta chains drawn from one sample of a study of T cell repertoires in cytomegalovirus infection. The antigens these receptors bind are not known. A single record per CDR3 protein comes from TCRdb applying MiXCR to the reads. This sample has around 570,000 distinct CDR3 sequences, with approximately 40% found just once. The input for sequencing was cultured PBMCs, taken from culture after CMV antigen stimulation. The source of these receptors is a human donor in good health (CMV status not recorded). Some clones in this sample may be carry-over from other donors' samples. Both conserved end residues are part of each CDR3. Fields, in order: CDR3 protein, V gene, J gene.

cdr3_aa: CASSLGAGPQYF
v_call: TRBV7-2
j_call: TRBJ2-3

cdr3_aa: CASSSGRSYQETQYF
v_call: TRBV7-8
j_call: TRBJ2-5

cdr3_aa: CASSLVAGGSYEQYF
v_call: TRBV7-2
j_call: TRBJ2-7

cdr3_aa: CASSVGVGGDYGYTF
v_call: TRBV6-6
j_call: TRBJ1-2

cdr3_aa: CASSQVPRDEQFF
v_call: TRBV4-1
j_call: TRBJ2-1

cdr3_aa: CASSSSRYGNTGELFF
v_call: TRBV12-3/TRBV12-4
j_call: TRBJ2-2

cdr3_aa: CASSPRGYGPLHF
v_call: TRBV4-1
j_call: TRBJ1-6

cdr3_aa: CASSRSAGTYEQYF
v_call: TRBV7-2
j_call: TRBJ2-7

cdr3_aa: CAIGQATTTFHEQYF
v_call: TRBV10-3
j_call: TRBJ2-7

cdr3_aa: CASSPQLAAGSQYF
v_call: TRBV9
j_call: TRBJ2-5

cdr3_aa: CASSLVGTGPNEQFF
v_call: TRBV7-2
j_call: TRBJ2-1

cdr3_aa: CASSPPVPPDTQYF
v_call: TRBV18
j_call: TRBJ2-3

cdr3_aa: CASSLAARKTGFEQFF
v_call: TRBV7-4
j_call: TRBJ2-1

cdr3_aa: CASRRATGNTEAFF
v_call: TRBV6-5
j_call: TRBJ1-1

cdr3_aa: CASSHRDSGFQPQHF
v_call: TRBV12-3/TRBV12-4
j_call: TRBJ1-5

cdr3_aa: CAISADPGTQQFF
v_call: TRBV10-3
j_call: TRBJ2-1

cdr3_aa: CASSALAGEVTGELFF
v_call: TRBV6-1
j_call: TRBJ2-2

cdr3_aa: CASSPAGQVQETQYF
v_call: TRBV7-3
j_call: TRBJ2-5

cdr3_aa: CSAKPLGQGNSPLHF
v_call: TRBV20-1
j_call: TRBJ1-6

cdr3_aa: CASSLMGEQYF
v_call: TRBV12-3/TRBV12-4
j_call: TRBJ2-7

cdr3_aa: CAWRRTSGSLTGELFF
v_call: TRBV30
j_call: TRBJ2-2

cdr3_aa: CASSLTPGLTDTQYF
v_call: TRBV7-8
j_call: TRBJ2-3

cdr3_aa: CASSFTGLQETQYF
v_call: TRBV7-2
j_call: TRBJ2-5

cdr3_aa: CASRPGLAGGHGNTGELFF
v_call: TRBV7-6
j_call: TRBJ2-2

cdr3_aa: CASFFRSGSDTQYF
v_call: TRBV7-2
j_call: TRBJ2-3

cdr3_aa: CASSPPSGRAGEQFF
v_call: TRBV7-2
j_call: TRBJ2-1

cdr3_aa: CASSLEASAPDGELFF
v_call: TRBV7-6
j_call: TRBJ2-2

cdr3_aa: CSASIPGETQYF
v_call: TRBV20-1
j_call: TRBJ2-5

cdr3_aa: CASSPRVPGTGELFF
v_call: TRBV7-6
j_call: TRBJ2-2